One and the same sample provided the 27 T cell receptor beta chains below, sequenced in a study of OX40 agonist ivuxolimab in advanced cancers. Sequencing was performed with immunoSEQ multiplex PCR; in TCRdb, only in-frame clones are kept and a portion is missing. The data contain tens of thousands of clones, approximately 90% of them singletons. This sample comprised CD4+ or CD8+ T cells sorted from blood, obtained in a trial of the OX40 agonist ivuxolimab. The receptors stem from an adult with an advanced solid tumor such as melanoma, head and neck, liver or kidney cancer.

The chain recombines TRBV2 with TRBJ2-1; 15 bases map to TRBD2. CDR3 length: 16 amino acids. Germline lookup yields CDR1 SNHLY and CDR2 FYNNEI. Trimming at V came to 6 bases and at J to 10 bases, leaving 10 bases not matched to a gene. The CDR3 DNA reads TGTGCCAGCAGCCCCCCGGGACTAGCGGGAGGAGGAGAGCAGTTCTTC. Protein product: CASSPPGLAGGGEQFF. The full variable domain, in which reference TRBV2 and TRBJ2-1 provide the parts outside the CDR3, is EPEVTQTPSHQVTQMGQEVILRCVPISNHLYFYWYRQILGQKVEFLVSFYNNEISEKSEIFDDQFSVERPDGSNFTLKIRSTKLEDSAMYFCASSPPGLAGGGEQFFGPGTRLTVL.

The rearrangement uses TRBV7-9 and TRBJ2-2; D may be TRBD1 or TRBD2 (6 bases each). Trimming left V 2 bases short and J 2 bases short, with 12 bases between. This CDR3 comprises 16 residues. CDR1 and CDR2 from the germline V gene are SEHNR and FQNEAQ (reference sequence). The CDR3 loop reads CASSLFGGGNTGELFF. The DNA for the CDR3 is TGTGCCAGCAGCTTATTTGGAGGGGGAAACACCGGGGAGCTGTTTTTT.

The CDR3 here is CASSFMREETQYF. CDR3 in DNA: TGTGCCAGCAGCTTTATGCGGGAAGAGACCCAGTACTTC. This chain joins TRBV7-2 and TRBJ2-5; possible D gene TRBD2, 5 bases. The CDR3 covers 13 residues. V was shortened by 3 bases and J by 3 bases, with 8 bases between the two germline ends. In germline, CDR1 is SGHTA, CDR2 FQGNSA.

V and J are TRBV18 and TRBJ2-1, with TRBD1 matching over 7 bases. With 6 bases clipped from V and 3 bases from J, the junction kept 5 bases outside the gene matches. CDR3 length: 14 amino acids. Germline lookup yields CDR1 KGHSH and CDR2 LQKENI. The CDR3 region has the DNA TGTGCCAGCTCTCGGGGACAGAGCTACAATGAGCAGTTCTTC. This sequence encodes CASSRGQSYNEQFF.

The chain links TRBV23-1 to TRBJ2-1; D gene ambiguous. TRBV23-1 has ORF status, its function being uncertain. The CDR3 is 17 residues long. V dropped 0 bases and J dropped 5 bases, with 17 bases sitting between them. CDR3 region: CASSQSRKGSPHNEQFF. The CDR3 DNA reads TGCGCCAGCAGTCAATCGCGGAAGGGTTCCCCACACAATGAGCAGTTCTTC.

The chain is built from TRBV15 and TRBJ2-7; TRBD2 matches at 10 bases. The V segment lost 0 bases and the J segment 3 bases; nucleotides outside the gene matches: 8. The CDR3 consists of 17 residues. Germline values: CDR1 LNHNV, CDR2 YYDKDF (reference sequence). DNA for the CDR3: TGTGCCACCAGCAGAGATGGGGGGACTAGCGCCATCTACGAGCAGTACTTC. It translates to CATSRDGGTSAIYEQYF.

This CDR3 reads CASSWGTGLNTEAFF. In DNA, the CDR3 is TGTGCCAGCAGTTGGGGGACAGGATTGAACACTGAAGCTTTCTTT. The chain couples TRBV6-5 to TRBJ1-1; 8 bases fit TRBD1. With 4 bases clipped from V and 0 bases from J, the junction kept 4 bases outside the gene matches. This CDR3 region has 15 residues. Germline V gene lookup returns CDR1 MNHEY and CDR2 SVGAGI.

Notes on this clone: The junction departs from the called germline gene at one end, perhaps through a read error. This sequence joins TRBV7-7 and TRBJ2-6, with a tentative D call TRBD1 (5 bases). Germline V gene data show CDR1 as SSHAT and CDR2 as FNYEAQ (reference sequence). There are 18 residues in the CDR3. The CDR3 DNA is TGTGCTAGCAGCTTAAGCCCGGCAGGGCCCTCTGGGGCCAACGTCCTGACTTTC. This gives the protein CASSLSPAGPSGANVLTF.

The CDR3 region is CASSLAGQNTEAFF. The CDR3 region has the DNA TGTGCCAGCAGCTTAGCGGGACAGAACACTGAAGCTTTCTTT. The rearrangement uses TRBV7-9 and TRBJ1-1; D perhaps matches TRBD1 (6 bases). Between the trimmed V and J ends, which lost 0 bases and 1 base, there was a span of 6 bases. The length of the CDR3 is 14 residues. CDR1 is SEHNR and CDR2 is FQNEAQ in the germline V gene (reference sequence).

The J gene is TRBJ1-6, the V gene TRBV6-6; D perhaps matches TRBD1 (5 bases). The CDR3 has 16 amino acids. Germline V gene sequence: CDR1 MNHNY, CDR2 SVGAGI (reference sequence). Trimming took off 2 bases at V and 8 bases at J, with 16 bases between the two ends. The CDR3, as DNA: TGTGCCAGCAGTTACCTGGCGGGGGTAGGAGATTCACCCCTCCACTTT. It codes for CASSYLAGVGDSPLHF.

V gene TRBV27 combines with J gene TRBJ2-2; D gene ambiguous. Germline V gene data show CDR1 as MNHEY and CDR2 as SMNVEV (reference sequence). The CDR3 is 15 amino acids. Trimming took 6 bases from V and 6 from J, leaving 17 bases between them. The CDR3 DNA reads TGTGCCAGCAGCCCGATCGGGTCGTGGGCCGGGGAGCTGTTTTTT. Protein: CASSPIGSWAGELFF.

This chain's CDR3 is CATRGRGVMGEQFF. CDR3 nucleotides: TGTGCCACCCGCGGGCGGGGGGTCATGGGTGAGCAGTTCTTC. V and J are TRBV15 and TRBJ2-1, with 8 bases fitting TRBD2. Per the germline V gene, CDR1 is LNHNV and CDR2 is YYDKDF (reference sequence). V lost 8 bases and J lost 9; bases outside the gene matches: 12. CDR3 length: 14 amino acids.

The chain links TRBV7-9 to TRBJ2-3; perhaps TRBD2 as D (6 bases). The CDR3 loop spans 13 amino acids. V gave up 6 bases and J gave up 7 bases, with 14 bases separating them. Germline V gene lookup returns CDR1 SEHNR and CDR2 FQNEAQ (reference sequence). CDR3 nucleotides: TGTGCCAGCAGGGCGCGGGGCCGAAATACGCAGTATTTT. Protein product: CASRARGRNTQYF.

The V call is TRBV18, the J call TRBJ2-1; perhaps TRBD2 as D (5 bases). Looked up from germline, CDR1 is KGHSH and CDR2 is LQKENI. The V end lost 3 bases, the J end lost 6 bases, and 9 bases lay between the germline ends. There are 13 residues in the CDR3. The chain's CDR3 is CASSPGLVNEQFF. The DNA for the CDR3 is TGTGCCAGCTCACCTGGACTGGTCAATGAGCAGTTCTTC.

CDR3 amino acids: CASSQDDRATYEQYF. CDR3 coding DNA: TGTGCCAGCAGCCAAGATGACAGGGCTACCTACGAGCAGTACTTC. This chain links TRBV4-2 with TRBJ2-7; 7 bases line up with TRBD1. CDR3 length equals 15 residues. Germline V gene sequence: CDR1 LGHNA, CDR2 YNFKEQ. V lost 0 bases to trimming and J lost 2 bases; unmatched junction nucleotides: 4.

The CDR3 region is CASSFSEDTQYF. CDR3 DNA: TGTGCCAGCTCATTTAGCGAAGATACGCAGTATTTT. The gene calls are TRBV18 and TRBJ2-3; possibly TRBD2 for D (5 bases). Germline assignment: CDR1 KGHSH and CDR2 LQKENI. With 5 bases removed from V and 5 bases from J, the gap between germline ends came to 8 bases. The CDR3 has 12 amino acids.

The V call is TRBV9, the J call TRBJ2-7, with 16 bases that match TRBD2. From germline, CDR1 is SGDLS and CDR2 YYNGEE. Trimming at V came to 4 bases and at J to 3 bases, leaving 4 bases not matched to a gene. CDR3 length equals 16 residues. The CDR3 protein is CASSPGLAGGDYEQYF. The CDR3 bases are TGTGCCAGCAGCCCGGGACTAGCGGGAGGGGACTACGAGCAGTACTTC.

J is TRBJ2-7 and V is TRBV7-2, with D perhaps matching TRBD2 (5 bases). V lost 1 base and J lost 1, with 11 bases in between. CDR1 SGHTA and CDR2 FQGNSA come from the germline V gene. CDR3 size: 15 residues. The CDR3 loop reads CASSLGLAKSYEQYF. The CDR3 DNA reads TGTGCCAGCAGCTTAGGGCTAGCTAAATCCTACGAGCAGTACTTC.

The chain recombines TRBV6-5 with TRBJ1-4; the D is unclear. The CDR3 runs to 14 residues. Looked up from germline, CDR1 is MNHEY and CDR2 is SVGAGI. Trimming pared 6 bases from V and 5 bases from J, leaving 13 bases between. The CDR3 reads CASRRRAANEKLFF. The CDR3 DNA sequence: TGTGCCAGCAGGCGCCGGGCCGCAAATGAAAAACTGTTTTTT.

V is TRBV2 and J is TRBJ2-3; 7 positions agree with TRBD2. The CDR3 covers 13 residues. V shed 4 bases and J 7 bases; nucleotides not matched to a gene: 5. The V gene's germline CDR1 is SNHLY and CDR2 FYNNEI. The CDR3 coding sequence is TGTGCCAGCAGTGCACTAGCGTGGAATACGCAGTATTTT. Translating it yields CASSALAWNTQYF. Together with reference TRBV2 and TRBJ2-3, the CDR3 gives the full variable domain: EPEVTQTPSHQVTQMGQEVILRCVPISNHLYFYWYRQILGQKVEFLVSFYNNEISEKSEIFDDQFSVERPDGSNFTLKIRSTKLEDSAMYFCASSALAWNTQYFGPGTRLTVL.

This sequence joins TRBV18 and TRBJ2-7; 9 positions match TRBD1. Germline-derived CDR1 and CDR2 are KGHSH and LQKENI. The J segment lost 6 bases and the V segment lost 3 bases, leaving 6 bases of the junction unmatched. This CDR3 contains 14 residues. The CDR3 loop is CASSPRDRALEQYF. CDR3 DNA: TGTGCCAGCTCACCCCGGGACAGGGCTCTCGAGCAGTACTTC.

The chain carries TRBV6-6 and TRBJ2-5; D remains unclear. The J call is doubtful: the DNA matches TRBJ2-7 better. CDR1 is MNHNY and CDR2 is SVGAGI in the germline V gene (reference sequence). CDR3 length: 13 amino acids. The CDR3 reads CASSSRQVYEQYF. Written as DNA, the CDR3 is TGTGCCAGCAGTTCAAGGCAGGTCTACGAGCAGTACTTC.

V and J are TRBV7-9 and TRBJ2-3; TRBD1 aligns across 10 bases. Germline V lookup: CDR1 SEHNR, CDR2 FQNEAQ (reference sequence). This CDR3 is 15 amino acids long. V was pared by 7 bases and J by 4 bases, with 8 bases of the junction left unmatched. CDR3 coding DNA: TGTGCCAGCACGCGGGGACAGGGGCTCTCAGATACGCAGTATTTT. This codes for CASTRGQGLSDTQYF.

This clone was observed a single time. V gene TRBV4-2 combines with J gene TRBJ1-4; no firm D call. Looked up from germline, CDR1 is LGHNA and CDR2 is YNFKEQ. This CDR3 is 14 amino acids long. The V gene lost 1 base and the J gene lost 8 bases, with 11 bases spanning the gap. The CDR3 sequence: CASSQGGLGEKLFF. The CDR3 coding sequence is TGTGCCAGCAGCCAAGGCGGTCTCGGGGAAAAACTGTTTTTT.

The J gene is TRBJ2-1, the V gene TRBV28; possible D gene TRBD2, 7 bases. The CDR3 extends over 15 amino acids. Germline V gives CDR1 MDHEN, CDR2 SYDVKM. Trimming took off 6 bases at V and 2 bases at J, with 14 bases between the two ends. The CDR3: CASSKGGGPYNEQFF. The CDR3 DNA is TGTGCCAGCAGCAAAGGGGGAGGGCCCTACAATGAGCAGTTCTTC.

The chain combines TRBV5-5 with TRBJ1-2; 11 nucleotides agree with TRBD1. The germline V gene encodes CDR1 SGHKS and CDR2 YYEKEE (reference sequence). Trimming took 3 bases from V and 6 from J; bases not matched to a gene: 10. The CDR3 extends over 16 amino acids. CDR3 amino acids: CASSWTGGRLGHGYTF. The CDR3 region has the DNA TGTGCCAGCAGCTGGACAGGGGGCAGGTTAGGGCATGGCTACACCTTC.

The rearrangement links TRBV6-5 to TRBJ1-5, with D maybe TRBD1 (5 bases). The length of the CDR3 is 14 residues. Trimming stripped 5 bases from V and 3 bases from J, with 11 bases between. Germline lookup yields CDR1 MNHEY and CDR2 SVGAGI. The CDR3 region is CASSPPGNNQPQHF. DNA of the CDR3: TGTGCCAGCAGTCCACCAGGGAACAATCAGCCCCAGCATTTT.